Shown below are 22 T cell receptor beta chains from a single sample sequenced in a study of blood T cell repertoires in COVID-19. Data came from immunoSEQ multiplex PCR; TCRdb stores just in-frame clones and leaves some out. The sample shows under 300,000 clones, approximately 80% of them seen only once. Material for sequencing was peripheral blood. Receptor source: a woman under 30 with acute or convalescent COVID-19.

This clone was found a few times. The CDR3 here is CASSPSGISDTQYF. The CDR3 DNA reads TGTGCCAGCAGTCCTAGCGGGATTTCAGATACGCAGTATTTT. The V gene is TRBV6-4, the J gene TRBJ2-3; 9 bases line up with TRBD2. The V and J ends lost 5 bases and 4 bases, in that order; junction bases with no gene match: 4. From germline, CDR1 is MRHNA and CDR2 SNTAGT. This CDR3 has 14 residues.

This chain connects TRBV6-2 or TRBV6-3 to TRBJ2-7, with 11 bases aligning to TRBD2. V was pared by 6 bases and J by 1 base, with 8 bases of the junction left unmatched. The CDR3 length is 16 residues. Germline V gene data show CDR1 as MNHEY and CDR2 as SVGEGT. The CDR3, as DNA: TGTGCCAGCAGCCCCCAGGGACTAGCGGAATCCTACGAGCAGTACTTC. Translation: CASSPQGLAESYEQYF.

The genes are TRBV30 and TRBJ2-3; 15 bases align to TRBD2. The J segment lost 6 bases and the V segment lost 4 bases, leaving 5 bases of the junction unmatched. The CDR3 has 15 amino acids. From germline, CDR1 is GTSNPN and CDR2 SVGIG (reference sequence). CDR3 sequence (DNA): TGTGCCTGGACCCCCGGACTAGCGGGAGGGGATACGCAGTATTTT. Protein: CAWTPGLAGGDTQYF.

The gene calls are TRBV11-2 and TRBJ2-7; maybe TRBD1 (6 bases). V lost 3 bases and J lost 1, with 7 bases in between. The CDR3 is made up of 13 amino acids. In germline, CDR1 is SGHAT, CDR2 FQNNGV. CDR3 protein: CASSFGQSYEQYF. CDR3 nucleotides: TGTGCCAGCAGCTTCGGACAGTCCTACGAGCAGTACTTC.

The CDR3 protein is CASSFDVQGAPTYEQYF. In DNA, the CDR3 is TGTGCCAGCAGTTTTGATGTACAGGGAGCACCAACCTACGAGCAGTACTTC. V is TRBV28 and J is TRBJ2-7; TRBD1 is a possible D gene (6 bases). This CDR3 is built from 17 residues. Trimming took 3 bases from V and 2 from J, leaving 20 bases between them. The germline CDR1 and CDR2 sequences are MDHEN and SYDVKM.

V and J are TRBV25-1 and TRBJ1-1, with TRBD1 matching 8 bases. CDR3 length equals 15 residues. The germline CDR1 and CDR2 sequences are MGHDK and SYGVNS. Trimming cost V 4 bases and J 5 bases; bases outside gene matches: 9. In nucleotides, the CDR3 is TGTGCCAGCAGTGCCGGTAACAGGGGGAGGACTGAAGCTTTCTTT. It codes for CASSAGNRGRTEAFF.

The table lists this clone with a count of one. This chain links TRBV6-4 with TRBJ2-7; the match to TRBD2 covers 15 bases. Germline lookup yields CDR1 MRHNA and CDR2 SNTAGT. The CDR3 extends over 23 amino acids. V dropped 2 bases and J dropped 5; count of bases not matched to a gene: 25. The DNA of the CDR3 is TGTGCCAGCAGTGACCCTCGGACTAGCGGGAGGGCAACCCCATCGCTCTCGGTGAACGAGCAGTACTTC. This codes for CASSDPRTSGRATPSLSVNEQYF.

The rearrangement joins TRBV30 to TRBJ2-2, with a possible D match to TRBD2 (6 bases). Germline CDR1 is GTSNPN and CDR2 is SVGIG (reference sequence). CDR3 length: 14 residues. The germline V and J ends were trimmed by 1 base and 3 bases, with 9 bases remaining between them. CDR3 nucleotide sequence: TGTGCCTGGAGTGACGGGGGATACACCGGGGAGCTGTTTTTT. Translation gives CAWSDGGYTGELFF.

The chain has TRBV27 and TRBJ1-4; D gene unclear. The CDR3 contains 14 residues. Trimming removed 5 bases from V and 0 bases from J, with 7 bases in between. Germline CDR1 MNHEY, CDR2 SMNVEV (reference sequence). The CDR3 loop is CASSRTATNEKLFF. The CDR3 nucleotides read TGTGCCAGCAGTCGGACTGCAACTAATGAAAAACTGTTTTTT.

In its sample, this clone was seen a few times. This chain joins TRBV6-4 and TRBJ1-2; D possibly corresponds to TRBD1 (5 bases). CDR1 and CDR2 from the germline V gene are MRHNA and SNTAGT. The CDR3 runs to 14 residues. V lost 0 bases, J lost 7 bases, and 12 bases lay in between. The CDR3 here is CASSDSGGYGGYTF. CDR3 sequence (DNA): TGTGCCAGCAGTGACTCCGGGGGATATGGTGGCTACACCTTC.

The gene calls are TRBV10-1 and TRBJ2-3, with 9 bases lining up with TRBD2. The germline V gene encodes CDR1 WNHNN and CDR2 SYGVQD (reference sequence). V lost 0 bases, J lost 0 bases, and 7 bases stayed unmatched. The CDR3 loop spans 18 amino acids. CDR3 loop: CASSESTKAGGSTDTQYF. In DNA, the CDR3 is TGCGCCAGCAGTGAGTCGACAAAAGCGGGAGGTAGCACAGATACGCAGTATTTT.

The rearrangement uses TRBV5-1 and TRBJ2-3; unclear D gene. Trimming took off 0 bases at V and 0 bases at J, with 5 bases between the two ends. The CDR3 consists of 14 residues. Germline V gene sequence: CDR1 SGHRS, CDR2 YFSETQ. This chain's CDR3 is CASSLDPSTDTQYF. CDR3 DNA sequence: TGCGCCAGCAGCTTGGATCCGAGCACAGATACGCAGTATTTT.

The rearrangement links TRBV27 to TRBJ1-2; 10 bases align to TRBD1. This CDR3 spans 16 amino acids. Trimming at V came to 6 bases and at J to 0 bases, leaving 7 bases not matched to a gene. Germline V lookup: CDR1 MNHEY, CDR2 SMNVEV (reference sequence). CDR3 nucleotide sequence: TGTGCCAGCAGGAGACAGGGGGCTAGGGCTAACTATGGCTACACCTTC. Protein sequence: CASRRQGARANYGYTF.

This chain joins TRBV6-5 and TRBJ1-2, with TRBD1 as a possible D gene (5 bases). V lost 2 bases and J lost 6, with 16 bases in between. Germline CDR1 reads MNHEY; CDR2 reads SVGAGI. CDR3 size: 15 residues. Here the CDR3 reads CASSYGYGQGDGYTF. Here the CDR3 DNA reads TGTGCCAGCAGTTACGGCTACGGCCAAGGGGATGGCTACACCTTC.

The CDR3 sequence: CASSFLAGNIQYF. The DNA for the CDR3 is TGTGCCAGTAGTTTCCTAGCGGGAAACATTCAGTACTTC. This rearrangement joins TRBV19 to TRBJ2-4, with 8 positions matching TRBD2. Unmatched junction bases numbered 3, after V lost 5 bases and J lost 6 bases. Germline V lookup: CDR1 LNHDA, CDR2 SQIVND (reference sequence). The CDR3 extends over 13 amino acids.

The gene calls are TRBV12-3 or TRBV12-4 and TRBJ2-5; D unclear. The V end lost 1 base, the J end lost 3 bases, and 6 bases lay between the germline ends. This CDR3 has 13 residues. This CDR3 is CASSLGPEETQYF. The CDR3 nucleotides are TGTGCCAGCAGTTTAGGCCCGGAAGAGACCCAGTACTTC.

This chain joins TRBV15 and TRBJ2-2; 10 nucleotides line up with TRBD1. Germline lookup yields CDR1 LNHNV and CDR2 YYDKDF (reference sequence). V lost 6 bases, J lost 2 bases, and 6 bases stayed unmatched. The CDR3 consists of 16 residues. In DNA, the CDR3 is TGTGCCACCAGTCGCGACAGGGGGCTTAACACCGGGGAGCTGTTTTTT. It specifies CATSRDRGLNTGELFF.

V usage is TRBV12-3 or TRBV12-4 and J usage is TRBJ2-1; D is uncertain. The CDR3 contains 11 residues. Trimming left V 7 bases short and J 6 bases short, with 7 bases between. The CDR3 DNA sequence: TGTGCCAGCACGAGTCCCAATGAGCAGTTCTTC. Protein sequence: CASTSPNEQFF.

This clone has just a few counts. V and J are TRBV7-9 and TRBJ2-3; 8 bases are shared with TRBD2. There are 16 residues in the CDR3. V shed 1 base, J shed 5 bases, and the junction held 8 bases outside the gene matches. Germline lookup yields CDR1 SEHNR and CDR2 FQNEAQ (reference sequence). The CDR3 DNA reads as TGTGCCAGCAGCTTAGGAATAGCGGGAATGAGAGATACGCAGTATTTT. Translation: CASSLGIAGMRDTQYF.

The chain has TRBV5-6 and TRBJ2-7; 8 bases line up with TRBD1. J lost 3 bases, V lost 4 bases, and 12 bases had no gene match. Germline-derived CDR1 and CDR2 are SGHDT and YYEEEE. The CDR3 runs to 16 residues. The CDR3 DNA follows: TGTGCCAGCAGCGTGGAGGGGGGACAGGAGATCTACGAGCAGTACTTC. Its protein product is CASSVEGGQEIYEQYF.

V and J are TRBV28 and TRBJ2-7, with 9 bases identical to TRBD1. The CDR3 sequence is 13 residues long. Germline lookup yields CDR1 MDHEN and CDR2 SYDVKM. V lost 8 bases, J lost 0 bases, and 2 bases stayed unmatched. The CDR3 DNA follows: TGTGCCAGCGGGACAGGGCGCTCCTACGAGCAGTACTTC. It encodes CASGTGRSYEQYF. Using reference TRBV28 and TRBJ2-7 for the parts outside the CDR3, the full variable domain is DVKVTQSSRYLVKRTGEKVFLECVQDMDHENMFWYRQDPGLGLRLIYFSYDVKMKEKGDIPEGYSVSREKKERFSLILESASTNQTSMYLCASGTGRSYEQYFGPGTRLTVT.

This clone was observed a single time. This chain links TRBV7-9 with TRBJ2-7; perhaps TRBD1 as D (6 bases). Trimming took off 8 bases at V and 4 bases at J, with 15 bases between the two ends. Per the germline V gene, CDR1 is SEHNR and CDR2 is FQNEAQ (reference sequence). There are 13 residues in the CDR3. CDR3 nucleotides: TGTGCCAGCGAGAGGGGACAAGGGTACGAGCAGTACTTC. Amino acids: CASERGQGYEQYF. Supplemented by reference TRBV7-9 and TRBJ2-7, the full variable domain reads DTGVSQNPRHKITKRGQNVTFRCDPISEHNRLYWYRQTLGQGPEFLTYFQNEAQLEKSRLLSDRFSAERPKGSFSTLEIQRTEQGDSAMYLCASERGQGYEQYFGPGTRLTVT.